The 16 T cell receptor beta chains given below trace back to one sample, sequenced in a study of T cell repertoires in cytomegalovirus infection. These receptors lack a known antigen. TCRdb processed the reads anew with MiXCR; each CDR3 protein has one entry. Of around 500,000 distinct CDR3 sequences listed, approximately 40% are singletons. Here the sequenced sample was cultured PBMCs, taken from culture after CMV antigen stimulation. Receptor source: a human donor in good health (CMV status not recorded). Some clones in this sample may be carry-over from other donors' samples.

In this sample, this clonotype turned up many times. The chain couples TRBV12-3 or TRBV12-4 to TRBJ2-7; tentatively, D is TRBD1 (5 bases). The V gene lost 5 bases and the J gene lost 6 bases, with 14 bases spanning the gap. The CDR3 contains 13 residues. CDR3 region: CASSQGPTTEQYF. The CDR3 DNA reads TGTGCCAGCAGTCAGGGTCCCACCACCGAGCAGTACTTC.

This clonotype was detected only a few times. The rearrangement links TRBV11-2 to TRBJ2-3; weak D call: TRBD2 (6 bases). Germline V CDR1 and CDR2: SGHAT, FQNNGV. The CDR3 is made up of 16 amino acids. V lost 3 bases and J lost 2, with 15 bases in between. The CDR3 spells CASSFSGTVYTDTQYF. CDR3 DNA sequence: TGTGCCAGCAGCTTCTCCGGGACTGTCTACACAGATACGCAGTATTTT.

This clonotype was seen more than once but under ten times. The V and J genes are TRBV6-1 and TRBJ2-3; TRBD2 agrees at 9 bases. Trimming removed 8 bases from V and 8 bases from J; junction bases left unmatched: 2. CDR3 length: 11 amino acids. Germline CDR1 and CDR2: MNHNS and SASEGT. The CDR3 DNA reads TGTGCCAGCCGGCGGGGGGGTACGCAGTATTTT. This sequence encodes CASRRGGTQYF.

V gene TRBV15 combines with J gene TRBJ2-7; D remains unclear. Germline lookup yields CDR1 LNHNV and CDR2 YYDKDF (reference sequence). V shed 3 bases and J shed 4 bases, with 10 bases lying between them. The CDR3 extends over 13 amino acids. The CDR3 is CATSSRTIYEQYF. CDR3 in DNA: TGTGCCACCAGCAGCAGGACGATATACGAGCAGTACTTC.

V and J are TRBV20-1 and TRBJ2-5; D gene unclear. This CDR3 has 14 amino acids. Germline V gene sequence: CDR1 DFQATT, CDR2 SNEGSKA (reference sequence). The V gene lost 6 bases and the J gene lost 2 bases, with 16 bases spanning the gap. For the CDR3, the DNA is TGCAGTGCCGACCGCCGGACCACGCAAGAGACCCAGTACTTC. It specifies CSADRRTTQETQYF.

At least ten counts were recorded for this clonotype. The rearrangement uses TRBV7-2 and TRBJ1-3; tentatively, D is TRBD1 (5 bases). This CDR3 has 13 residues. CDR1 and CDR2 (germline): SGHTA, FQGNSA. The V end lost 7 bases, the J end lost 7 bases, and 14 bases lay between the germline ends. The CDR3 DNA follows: TGTGCCAGCAACCGCGGGGGTTTGAACACCATATATTTT. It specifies CASNRGGLNTIYF.

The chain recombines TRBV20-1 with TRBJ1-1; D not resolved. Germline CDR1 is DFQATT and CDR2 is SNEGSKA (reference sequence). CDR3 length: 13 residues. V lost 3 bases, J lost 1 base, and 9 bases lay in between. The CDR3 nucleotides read TGCAGTGCTAGTGCAGGACCGAACACTGAAGCTTTCTTT. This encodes CSASAGPNTEAFF.

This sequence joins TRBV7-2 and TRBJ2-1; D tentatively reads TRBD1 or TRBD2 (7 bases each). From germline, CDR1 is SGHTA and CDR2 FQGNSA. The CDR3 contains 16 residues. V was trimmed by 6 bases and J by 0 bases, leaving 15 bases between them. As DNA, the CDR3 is TGTGCCAGCAGTTCCAGGGGGGGGGGCTCCTACAATGAGCAGTTCTTC. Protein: CASSSRGGGSYNEQFF.

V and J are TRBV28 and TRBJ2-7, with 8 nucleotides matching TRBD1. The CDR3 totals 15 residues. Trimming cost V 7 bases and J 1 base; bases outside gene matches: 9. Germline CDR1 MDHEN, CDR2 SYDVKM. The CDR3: CASNSGTGTSYEQYF. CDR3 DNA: TGTGCCAGCAATTCCGGGACAGGAACTTCCTACGAGCAGTACTTC. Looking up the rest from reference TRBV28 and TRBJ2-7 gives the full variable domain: DVKVTQSSRYLVKRTGEKVFLECVQDMDHENMFWYRQDPGLGLRLIYFSYDVKMKEKGDIPEGYSVSREKKERFSLILESASTNQTSMYLCASNSGTGTSYEQYFGPGTRLTVT.

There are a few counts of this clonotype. The CDR3 protein is CASSLLSGPPDTQYF. The CDR3 DNA is TGTGCCAGCAGCTTACTATCCGGCCCCCCAGATACGCAGTATTTT. The genes are TRBV7-2 and TRBJ2-3; D gene ambiguous. V was pared by 2 bases and J by 4 bases, with 13 bases between. This CDR3 is built from 15 residues. Germline assignment: CDR1 SGHTA and CDR2 FQGNSA.

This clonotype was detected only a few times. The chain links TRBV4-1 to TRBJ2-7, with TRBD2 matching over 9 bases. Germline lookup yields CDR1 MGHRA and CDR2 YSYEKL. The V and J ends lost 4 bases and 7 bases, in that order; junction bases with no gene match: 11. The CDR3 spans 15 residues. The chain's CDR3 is CASSLLAGEWYEQYF. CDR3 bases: TGCGCCAGCAGCCTTTTAGCGGGAGAGTGGTATGAGCAGTACTTC.

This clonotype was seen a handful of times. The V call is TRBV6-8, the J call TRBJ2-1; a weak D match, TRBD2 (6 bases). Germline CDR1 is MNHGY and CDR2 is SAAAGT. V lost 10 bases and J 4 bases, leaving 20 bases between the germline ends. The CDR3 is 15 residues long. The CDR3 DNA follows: TGTGCCACCAAAAGAGGGGACTGGAATTACAATGAGCAGTTCTTC. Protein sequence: CATKRGDWNYNEQFF.

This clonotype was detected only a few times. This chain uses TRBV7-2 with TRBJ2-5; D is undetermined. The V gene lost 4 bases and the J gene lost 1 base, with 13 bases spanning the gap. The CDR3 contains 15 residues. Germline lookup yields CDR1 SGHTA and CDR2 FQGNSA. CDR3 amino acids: CASSSYGRLQETQYF. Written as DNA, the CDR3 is TGTGCCAGCAGCTCCTATGGACGCCTCCAAGAGACCCAGTACTTC.

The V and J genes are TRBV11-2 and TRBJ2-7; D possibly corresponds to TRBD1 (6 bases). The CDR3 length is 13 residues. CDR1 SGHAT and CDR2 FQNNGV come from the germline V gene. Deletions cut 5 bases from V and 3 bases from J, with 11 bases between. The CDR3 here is CASSRDTIYEQYF. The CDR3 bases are TGTGCCAGCAGCAGGGACACCATCTACGAGCAGTACTTC.

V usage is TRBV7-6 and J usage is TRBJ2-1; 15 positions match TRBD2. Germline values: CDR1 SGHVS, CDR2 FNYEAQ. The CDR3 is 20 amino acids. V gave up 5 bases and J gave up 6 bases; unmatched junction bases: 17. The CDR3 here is CASSTHCGLAGGVNSNEQFF. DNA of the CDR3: TGTGCCAGCAGCACACACTGCGGACTAGCGGGAGGGGTAAACTCCAATGAGCAGTTCTTC.

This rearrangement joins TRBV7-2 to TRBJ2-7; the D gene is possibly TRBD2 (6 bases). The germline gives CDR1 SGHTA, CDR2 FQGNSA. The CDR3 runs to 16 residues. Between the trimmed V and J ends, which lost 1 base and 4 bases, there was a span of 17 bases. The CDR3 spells CASSLGGRPGAYEQYF. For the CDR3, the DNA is TGTGCCAGCAGCTTAGGGGGACGCCCGGGAGCTTACGAGCAGTACTTC.